This entry lists 17 T cell receptor beta chains sequenced from one sample in a study of T cells in localized non-small cell lung cancer. Clones were read by immunoSEQ multiplex PCR, and TCRdb kept only the in-frame ones, dropping some. The sample shows some 33,000 clones, roughly nine tenths of them seen only once. Sequenced here: PBMCs, sampled before any cancer treatment. The receptors were gathered from a man aged 40-75 years with stage II lung adenocarcinoma.

This rearrangement joins TRBV19 to TRBJ2-3, with 10 bases identical to TRBD2. Unmatched junction bases numbered 4, after V lost 7 bases and J lost 0 bases. This CDR3 has 15 amino acids. Germline values: CDR1 LNHDA, CDR2 SQIVND (reference sequence). CDR3: CASTGTSVSTDTQYF. Here the CDR3 DNA reads TGTGCCAGTACTGGGACTAGCGTAAGCACAGATACGCAGTATTTT.

The CDR3 here is CASSLPQGVGYGYTF. The CDR3 bases are TGTGCCAGCAGTTTACCCCAAGGGGTCGGCTATGGCTACACCTTC. This sequence joins TRBV28 and TRBJ1-2; D possibly corresponds to TRBD1 (5 bases). CDR3 length equals 15 residues. The V and J ends lost 2 bases and 4 bases respectively, with 14 bases between them. Germline CDR1 MDHEN, CDR2 SYDVKM.

CDR3 residues: CASTGIGTNEKLFF. Here the CDR3 DNA reads TGTGCCAGTACAGGGATTGGCACTAATGAAAAACTGTTTTTT. J is TRBJ1-4 and V is TRBV19, with a possible D match to TRBD1 (5 bases). Germline V gene sequence: CDR1 LNHDA, CDR2 SQIVND (reference sequence). The CDR3 is 14 residues long. Trimming took off 7 bases at V and 2 bases at J, with 11 bases between the two ends.

This chain links TRBV6-1 with TRBJ2-3; weak D call: TRBD1 (5 bases). V was clipped by 3 bases and J by 3 bases, with 7 bases between them. This CDR3 has 13 amino acids. Germline V gives CDR1 MNHNS, CDR2 SASEGT. DNA for the CDR3: TGTGCCAGCAGTGACCAGGGAACAGATACGCAGTATTTT. This sequence encodes CASSDQGTDTQYF.

The chain carries TRBV7-2 and TRBJ1-3, with a possible D match to TRBD1 (5 bases). V gave up 1 base and J gave up 1 base, with 17 bases separating them. CDR3 length: 18 amino acids. CDR1 and CDR2 from the germline V gene are SGHTA and FQGNSA. The CDR3 sequence: CASSLGGRRSISGNTIYF. CDR3 in DNA: TGTGCCAGCAGCTTAGGGGGGAGACGGAGCATTTCTGGAAACACCATATATTTT.

This clone came up a few times. This chain joins TRBV14 and TRBJ1-1, with D unresolved. The V and J ends lost 1 base and 1 base respectively, with 4 bases between them. The CDR3 has 13 residues. CDR1 is SGHDN and CDR2 is FVKESK in the germline V gene. CDR3 nucleotides: TGTGCCAGCAGCCAAGGAAGGAACACTGAAGCTTTCTTT. The encoded protein is CASSQGRNTEAFF. The full variable domain, its missing parts supplied by reference TRBV14 and TRBJ1-1, is EAGVTQFPSHSVIEKGQTVTLRCDPISGHDNLYWYRRVMGKEIKFLLHFVKESKQDESGMPNNRFLAERTGGTYSTLKVQPAELEDSGVYFCASSQGRNTEAFFGQGTRLTVV.

This clone appeared a single time. The chain joins TRBV29-1 to TRBJ2-7; D remains ambiguous. The CDR3 loop spans 14 amino acids. V gave up 2 bases and J gave up 2 bases, with 13 bases separating them. Germline V gene lookup returns CDR1 SQVTM and CDR2 ANQGSEA. The DNA for the CDR3 is TGCAGCGTTGAACGTACCGCGAACCCCTACGAGCAGTACTTC. This encodes CSVERTANPYEQYF.

V usage is TRBV19 and J usage is TRBJ2-7; D not certain. V gave up 8 bases and J gave up 2 bases, with 1 base separating them. The V gene's germline CDR1 is LNHDA and CDR2 SQIVND (reference sequence). The CDR3 extends over 9 amino acids. The CDR3 region has the DNA TGTGCCAGTCCCTACGAGCAGTACTTC. It encodes CASPYEQYF.

Only one count was recorded for this clone. The CDR3 is CASSFPGYNEQFF. CDR3 bases: TGTGCCAGCAGTTTCCCCGGCTACAATGAGCAGTTCTTC. The chain is built from TRBV28 and TRBJ2-1; D not certain. V dropped 3 bases and J dropped 3 bases, with 6 bases sitting between them. Germline lookup yields CDR1 MDHEN and CDR2 SYDVKM. The CDR3 contains 13 residues.

This clone occurred once. The V call is TRBV7-7, the J call TRBJ2-5; D perhaps matches TRBD1 (5 bases). The germline V gene has CDR1 SSHAT and CDR2 FNYEAQ (reference sequence). Between the trimmed V and J ends, which lost 3 bases and 3 bases, there was a span of 8 bases. The CDR3 runs 13 residues. The DNA for the CDR3 is TGTGCCAGCAGCTTTGTGACAGAAGAGACCCAGTACTTC. Translating it yields CASSFVTEETQYF.

J is TRBJ2-3 and V is TRBV5-1, with a tentative D call TRBD2 (5 bases). Germline V CDR1 and CDR2: SGHRS, YFSETQ. The CDR3 is 12 amino acids. Trimming shortened V by 4 bases and J by 2 bases, and 5 bases separated the two germline ends. The CDR3 loop reads CASSRDTDTQYF. DNA for the CDR3: TGCGCCAGCAGCCGGGACACAGATACGCAGTATTTT.

The chain is built from TRBV14 and TRBJ2-5, with a tentative D call TRBD2 (6 bases). Germline V gene data show CDR1 as SGHDN and CDR2 as FVKESK. V dropped 7 bases and J dropped 0 bases, with 18 bases sitting between them. The CDR3 runs 16 residues. The CDR3 bases are TGTGCCAGCACCCCCCTGTTCAGCGGGTACCAAGAGACCCAGTACTTC. Protein sequence: CASTPLFSGYQETQYF.

The chain has TRBV29-1 and TRBJ2-1, with 16 nucleotides matching TRBD2. CDR3 length: 15 residues. With V trimmed by 6 bases and J by 1 base, 0 bases remained unmatched. Per the germline V gene, CDR1 is SQVTM and CDR2 is ANQGSEA. The CDR3 sequence is CSVGLAGGSYNEQFF. Written as DNA, the CDR3 is TGCAGCGTGGGACTAGCGGGAGGGTCCTACAATGAGCAGTTCTTC.

V usage is TRBV19 and J usage is TRBJ2-1, with D possibly being TRBD1 or TRBD2 (5 bases each). The germline CDR1 and CDR2 sequences are LNHDA and SQIVND (reference sequence). The CDR3 totals 14 residues. Trimming pared 6 bases from V and 0 bases from J, leaving 9 bases between. This CDR3 is CASSGTSSYNEQFF. CDR3 nucleotide sequence: TGTGCCAGTAGCGGGACGAGCTCCTACAATGAGCAGTTCTTC.

The chain joins TRBV11-3 to TRBJ2-7; the match to TRBD2 covers 11 bases. Germline V lookup: CDR1 SGHNT, CDR2 YENEEA. Germline trimming cut 2 bases from V and 4 bases from J; bases unmatched to any gene: 4. The CDR3 extends over 15 amino acids. The CDR3 reads CASSLPGLAGYEQYF. CDR3 sequence (DNA): TGTGCCAGCAGCTTACCAGGACTAGCGGGTTACGAGCAGTACTTC.

CDR3 DNA: TGTGCCAGCAGCCAAGGGAGAGGGATATGGAGGACAGATACGCAGTATTTT. This encodes CASSQGRGIWRTDTQYF. This sequence joins TRBV14 and TRBJ2-3; tentatively, D is TRBD2 (5 bases). This CDR3 is 17 amino acids long. Germline CDR1 and CDR2: SGHDN and FVKESK. V lost 1 base to trimming and J lost 3 bases, with 17 bases between them.

V and J are TRBV18 and TRBJ2-7; D tentatively fits TRBD1 or TRBD2 (5 bases each). Trimming removed 3 bases from V and 3 bases from J, with 9 bases in between. This CDR3 has 13 residues. Germline lookup yields CDR1 KGHSH and CDR2 LQKENI. DNA for the CDR3: TGTGCCAGCTCACCGGGACGGGACTACGAGCAGTACTTC. Amino acid sequence: CASSPGRDYEQYF.